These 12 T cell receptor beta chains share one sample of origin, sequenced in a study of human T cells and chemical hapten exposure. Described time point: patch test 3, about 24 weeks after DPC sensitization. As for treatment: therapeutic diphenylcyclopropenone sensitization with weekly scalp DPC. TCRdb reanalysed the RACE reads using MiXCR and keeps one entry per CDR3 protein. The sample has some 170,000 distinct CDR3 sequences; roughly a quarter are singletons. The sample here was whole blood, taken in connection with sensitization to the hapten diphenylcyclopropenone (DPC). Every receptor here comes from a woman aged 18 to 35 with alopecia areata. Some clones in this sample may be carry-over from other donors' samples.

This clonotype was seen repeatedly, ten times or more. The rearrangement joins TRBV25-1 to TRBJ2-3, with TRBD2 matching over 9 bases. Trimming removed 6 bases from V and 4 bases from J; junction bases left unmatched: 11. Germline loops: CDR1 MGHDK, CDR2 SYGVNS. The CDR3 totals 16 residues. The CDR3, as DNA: TGTGCCAGCAGCCCCATCGGGGCGGGGGGGCCAGATACGCAGTATTTT. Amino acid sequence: CASSPIGAGGPDTQYF.

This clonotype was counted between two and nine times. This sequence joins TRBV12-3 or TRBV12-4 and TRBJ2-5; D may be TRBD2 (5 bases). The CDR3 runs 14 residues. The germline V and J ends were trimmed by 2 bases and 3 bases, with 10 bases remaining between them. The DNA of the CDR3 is TGTGCCAGCAGTTTAAGAGGGTGGGAAGAGACCCAGTACTTC. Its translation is CASSLRGWEETQYF.

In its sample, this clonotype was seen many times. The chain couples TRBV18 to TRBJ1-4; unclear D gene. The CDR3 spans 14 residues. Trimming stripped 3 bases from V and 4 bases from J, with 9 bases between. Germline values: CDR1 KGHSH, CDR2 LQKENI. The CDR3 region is CASSPRSRNEKLFF. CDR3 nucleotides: TGTGCCAGCTCACCGCGGAGCCGTAATGAAAAACTGTTTTTT. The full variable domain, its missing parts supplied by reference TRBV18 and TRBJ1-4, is NAGVMQNPRHLVRRRGQEARLRCSPMKGHSHVYWYRQLPEEGLKFMVYLQKENIIDESGMPKERFSAEFPKEGPSILRIQQVVRGDSAAYFCASSPRSRNEKLFFGSGTQLSVL.

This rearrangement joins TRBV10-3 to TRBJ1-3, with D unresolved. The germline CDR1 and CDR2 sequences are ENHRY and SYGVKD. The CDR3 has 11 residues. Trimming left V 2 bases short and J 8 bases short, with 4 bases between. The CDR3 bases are TGTGCCATCAGTGAGCGAGACACCATATATTTT. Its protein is CAISERDTIYF.

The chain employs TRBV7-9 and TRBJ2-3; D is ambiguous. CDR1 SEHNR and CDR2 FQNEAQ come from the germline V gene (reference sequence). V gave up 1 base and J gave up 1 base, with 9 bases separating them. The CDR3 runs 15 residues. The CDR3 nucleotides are TGTGCCAGCAGCTTAGGTCAATCTGGCACAGATACGCAGTATTTT. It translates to CASSLGQSGTDTQYF.

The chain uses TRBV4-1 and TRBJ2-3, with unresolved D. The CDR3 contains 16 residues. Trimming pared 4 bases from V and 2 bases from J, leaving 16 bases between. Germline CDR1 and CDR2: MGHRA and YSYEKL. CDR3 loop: CASSLSVTRATDTQYF. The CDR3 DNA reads TGCGCCAGCAGCCTCTCCGTGACCCGGGCCACAGATACGCAGTATTTT.

CDR3 loop: CSAVTGANQPQHF. The CDR3 region has the DNA TGCAGTGCTGTAACAGGGGCCAATCAGCCCCAGCATTTT. V and J are TRBV20-1 and TRBJ1-5, with 7 bases that match TRBD1. The CDR3 extends over 13 amino acids. Germline V gene sequence: CDR1 DFQATT, CDR2 SNEGSKA (reference sequence). V lost 5 bases and J lost 3; bases outside the gene matches: 4.

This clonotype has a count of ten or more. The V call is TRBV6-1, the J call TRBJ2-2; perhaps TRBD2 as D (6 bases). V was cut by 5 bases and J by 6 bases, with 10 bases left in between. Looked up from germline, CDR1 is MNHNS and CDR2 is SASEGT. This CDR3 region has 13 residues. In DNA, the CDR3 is TGTGCCAGCAGTTTGAGGGAGGCCGGGGAGCTGTTTTTT. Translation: CASSLREAGELFF.

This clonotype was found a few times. CDR3 DNA sequence: TGCAGCGCCCAGCGGGGCCAAGAGACCCAGTACTTC. This encodes CSAQRGQETQYF. The rearrangement links TRBV29-1 to TRBJ2-5; TRBD2 matches at 7 bases. CDR3 size: 12 residues. Trimming removed 7 bases from V and 1 base from J; junction bases left unmatched: 3. Germline V gene sequence: CDR1 SQVTM, CDR2 ANQGSEA.

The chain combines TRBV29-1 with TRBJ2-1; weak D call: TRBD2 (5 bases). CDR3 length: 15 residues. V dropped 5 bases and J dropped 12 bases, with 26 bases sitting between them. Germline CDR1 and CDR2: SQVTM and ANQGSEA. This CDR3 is CSVSSGIGQAGGQFF. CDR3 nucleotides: TGCAGCGTTTCCTCGGGGATTGGGCAGGCGGGTGGGCAGTTCTTC.

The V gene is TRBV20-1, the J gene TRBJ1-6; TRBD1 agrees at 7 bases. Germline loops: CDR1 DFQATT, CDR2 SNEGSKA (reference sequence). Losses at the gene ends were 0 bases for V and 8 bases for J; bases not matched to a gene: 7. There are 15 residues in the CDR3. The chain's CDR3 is CSARDLQGTYSPLHF. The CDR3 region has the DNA TGCAGTGCTAGAGATTTACAGGGGACGTATTCACCCCTCCACTTT.

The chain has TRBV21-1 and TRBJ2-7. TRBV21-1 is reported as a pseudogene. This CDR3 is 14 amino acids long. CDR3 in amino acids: CASSKGPGPYEQYF. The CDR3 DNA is TGTGCCAGCAGCAAAGGCCCAGGCCCCTACGAGCAGTACTTC.